Shown below are 23 T cell receptor beta chains from a single sample sequenced in a study of OX40 agonist ivuxolimab in advanced cancers. Clones were read by immunoSEQ multiplex PCR, and TCRdb kept only the in-frame ones, dropping some. The sample has 80,000 or so clones, around 83% seen once. This specimen consisted of CD4+ or CD8+ T cells sorted from blood, obtained in a trial of the OX40 agonist ivuxolimab. These receptors originate from an adult with an advanced solid tumor such as melanoma, head and neck, liver or kidney cancer.

The rearrangement links TRBV4-3 to TRBJ2-3; TRBD1 might be the D (5 bases). This CDR3 region has 13 residues. Germline V gene data show CDR1 as LGHNA and CDR2 as YSLEER. The germline V and J ends were trimmed by 1 base and 8 bases, with 10 bases remaining between them. CDR3 in amino acids: CASSQVGQGTQYF. DNA for the CDR3: TGCGCCAGCAGCCAAGTCGGGCAGGGTACGCAGTATTTT.

CDR3 nucleotide sequence: TGTGCCATCAAGGTGGGGGAAGACAGGATAAGTGGCTACACCTTC. Translated, it gives CAIKVGEDRISGYTF. This chain joins TRBV10-3 and TRBJ1-2; a possible D gene is TRBD1 (6 bases). Between the trimmed V and J ends, which lost 7 bases and 7 bases, there was a span of 22 bases. CDR1 and CDR2 (germline): ENHRY, SYGVKD. The CDR3 has 15 amino acids.

The chain carries TRBV5-1 and TRBJ2-7; unclear D gene. This CDR3 has 14 residues. Deletions cut 0 bases from V and 4 bases from J, with 11 bases between. CDR1 and CDR2 from the germline V gene are SGHRS and YFSETQ. The CDR3 sequence is CASSLATPEYEQYF. Written as DNA, the CDR3 is TGCGCCAGCAGCTTGGCCACCCCAGAATACGAGCAGTACTTC.

The V call is TRBV2, the J call TRBJ2-5, with 9 bases that match TRBD1. This CDR3 is built from 15 residues. Trimming removed 5 bases from V and 5 bases from J; junction bases left unmatched: 9. Looked up from germline, CDR1 is SNHLY and CDR2 is FYNNEI. This CDR3 reads CASSFTGGLWETQYF. CDR3 nucleotides: TGTGCCAGCAGTTTCACAGGGGGCTTATGGGAGACCCAGTACTTC.

The chain couples TRBV4-3 to TRBJ1-1, with a possible D match to TRBD1 (5 bases). This CDR3 is built from 14 residues. Trimming took 6 bases from V and 1 from J, leaving 12 bases between them. Germline CDR1 LGHNA, CDR2 YSLEER. The CDR3: CASSHGTRNTEAFF. For the CDR3, the DNA is TGCGCCAGCAGTCACGGGACGCGGAACACTGAAGCTTTCTTT.

The J gene is TRBJ2-2, the V gene TRBV7-6; D gene ambiguous. CDR1 is SGHVS, CDR2 FNYEAQ, per germline. Trimming stripped 5 bases from V and 1 base from J, with 11 bases between. The CDR3 loop spans 15 amino acids. The CDR3 sequence is CASSAGEMNTGELFF. The CDR3 DNA is TGTGCCAGCAGCGCAGGAGAAATGAACACCGGGGAGCTGTTTTTT.

This chain uses TRBV29-1 with TRBJ2-7; D could derive from TRBD1 or TRBD2 (6 bases each). V lost 7 bases, J lost 6 bases, and 19 bases lay in between. In germline, CDR1 is SQVTM, CDR2 ANQGSEA. The length of the CDR3 is 13 residues. As DNA, the CDR3 is TGCAGCGCCTCAGGCATCGGGGGCTTCGAGCAGTACTTC. Translated, it gives CSASGIGGFEQYF.

This chain connects TRBV9 to TRBJ2-3; 11 bases line up with TRBD1. CDR3 length: 14 amino acids. CDR1 is SGDLS, CDR2 YYNGEE, per germline. Trimming at V came to 3 bases and at J to 4 bases, leaving 1 base not matched to a gene. The CDR3 here is CASSGTGGADTQYF. The CDR3 DNA follows: TGTGCCAGCAGCGGGACAGGGGGCGCAGATACGCAGTATTTT.

This rearrangement joins TRBV7-8 to TRBJ1-2; D uncertain. Per the germline V gene, CDR1 is SGHVS and CDR2 is FQNEAQ. CDR3 length: 14 residues. Deletions cut 2 bases from V and 2 bases from J, with 9 bases between. As DNA, the CDR3 is TGTGCCAGCAGCTTAACGTCAGGCAACTATGGCTACACCTTC. It codes for CASSLTSGNYGYTF. The full variable domain, its missing parts supplied by reference TRBV7-8 and TRBJ1-2, is GAGVSQSPRYKVAKRGQDVALRCDPISGHVSLFWYQQALGQGPEFLTYFQNEAQLDKSGLPSDRFFAERPEGSVSTLKIQRTQQEDSAVYLCASSLTSGNYGYTFGSGTRLTVV.

The V gene is TRBV5-1, the J gene TRBJ2-1; TRBD2 is a possible D gene (5 bases). There are 15 residues in the CDR3. Germline values: CDR1 SGHRS, CDR2 YFSETQ. The germline V and J ends were trimmed by 3 bases and 3 bases, with 13 bases remaining between them. The CDR3 DNA reads TGCGCCAGCAGCTGGGCCAAGACTAACTACAATGAGCAGTTCTTC. Residues: CASSWAKTNYNEQFF.

This clone was recorded once. The chain carries TRBV13 and TRBJ2-7; D might be TRBD1 (5 bases). Looked up from germline, CDR1 is PRHDT and CDR2 is FYEKMQ (reference sequence). The V and J ends lost 0 bases and 5 bases respectively, with 14 bases between them. This CDR3 is built from 15 residues. The CDR3 here is CASSLGAGKEDEQYF. CDR3 bases: TGTGCCAGCAGCTTAGGGGCAGGGAAGGAAGACGAGCAGTACTTC.

This sequence joins TRBV5-4 and TRBJ1-1, with D possibly TRBD1 on 5 matching bases. The V gene's germline CDR1 is SGHNT and CDR2 YYREEE (reference sequence). CDR3 length: 16 amino acids. V gave up 4 bases and J gave up 3 bases, with 19 bases separating them. CDR3: CASSPPTVQGDTEAFF. The DNA for the CDR3 is TGTGCCAGCAGCCCCCCGACCGTTCAAGGGGACACTGAAGCTTTCTTT.

This chain connects TRBV2 to TRBJ1-2; D is perhaps TRBD1 (6 bases). V was pared by 3 bases and J by 3 bases, with 11 bases between. CDR3 length: 14 residues. CDR1 SNHLY and CDR2 FYNNEI come from the germline V gene. CDR3 region: CASSDWGADYGYTF. CDR3 bases: TGTGCCAGCAGTGATTGGGGGGCGGACTATGGCTACACCTTC.

The gene calls are TRBV7-2 and TRBJ1-1; tentatively, D is TRBD1 (6 bases). V gave up 3 bases and J gave up 1 base, with 9 bases separating them. Germline CDR1 is SGHTA and CDR2 is FQGNSA. The CDR3 contains 14 residues. The CDR3 DNA is TGTGCCAGCAGCTTCGGGGGGCGGAACACTGAAGCTTTCTTT. Translation: CASSFGGRNTEAFF.

The chain recombines TRBV29-1 with TRBJ2-7; D is unresolved. The germline CDR1 and CDR2 sequences are SQVTM and ANQGSEA. CDR3 length: 14 amino acids. Trimming shortened V by 2 bases and J by 6 bases, and 17 bases separated the two germline ends. CDR3 in amino acids: CSVESGRVAREQYF. CDR3 in DNA: TGCAGCGTTGAATCGGGTCGGGTAGCTCGCGAGCAGTACTTC.

The CDR3 nucleotides are TGTGCCAGCAGTTTTGGGGGGGGGTCCGGTCAGCCCCAGCATTTT. Amino acid sequence: CASSFGGGSGQPQHF. V and J are TRBV28 and TRBJ1-5, with D maybe TRBD1 (5 bases). The germline V gene has CDR1 MDHEN and CDR2 SYDVKM. V shed 3 bases and J shed 6 bases, with 15 bases lying between them. The CDR3 is made up of 15 amino acids.

This chain connects TRBV28 to TRBJ1-2; D remains unclear. The CDR3 has 15 amino acids. Germline CDR1 MDHEN, CDR2 SYDVKM. Deletions cut 6 bases from V and 3 bases from J, with 17 bases between. The CDR3 DNA reads TGTGCCAGCAGCAACTCCGGACCGCGGTACTATGGCTACACCTTC. Amino acid sequence: CASSNSGPRYYGYTF.

V usage is TRBV6-5 and J usage is TRBJ1-1, with TRBD1 as a possible D gene (5 bases). In germline, CDR1 is MNHEY, CDR2 SVGAGI. With 5 bases removed from V and 11 bases from J, the gap between germline ends came to 15 bases. This CDR3 has 12 amino acids. Here the CDR3 DNA reads TGTGCCAGCAGTCGGGACGGGGCTGGGGCTTTCTTT. Its protein is CASSRDGAGAFF.

V is TRBV9 and J is TRBJ1-2; D is perhaps TRBD1 (5 bases). Trimming pared 3 bases from V and 2 bases from J, leaving 5 bases between. CDR3 size: 12 residues. Germline V CDR1 and CDR2: SGDLS, YYNGEE. CDR3 coding DNA: TGTGCCAGCAGCGGGGGGAACTATGGCTACACCTTC. It is translated as CASSGGNYGYTF.

The chain uses TRBV6-5 and TRBJ2-7; 12 bases agree with TRBD2. There are 16 residues in the CDR3. The germline gives CDR1 MNHEY, CDR2 SVGAGI. With V trimmed by 4 bases and J by 0 bases, 4 bases remained unmatched. The CDR3 nucleotides read TGTGCCAGCAGTTCCTTGACTAGCGGGGGCTCCTACGAGCAGTACTTC. Protein product: CASSSLTSGGSYEQYF.

This chain uses TRBV11-3 with TRBJ2-3; D gene ambiguous. CDR1 and CDR2 from the germline V gene are SGHNT and YENEEA. There are 13 residues in the CDR3. Trimming shortened V by 4 bases and J by 0 bases, and 5 bases separated the two germline ends. The CDR3 protein is CASSSPSTDTQYF. In nucleotides, the CDR3 is TGTGCCAGCAGCTCTCCGAGCACAGATACGCAGTATTTT.

The chain carries TRBV28 and TRBJ2-3; 9 nucleotides agree with TRBD1. Trimming cost V 5 bases and J 3 bases; bases outside gene matches: 6. The CDR3 runs to 15 residues. Germline-derived CDR1 and CDR2 are MDHEN and SYDVKM. CDR3 sequence (DNA): TGTGCCAGCAGTGACCCGGGACAGGGTACAGATACGCAGTATTTT. It specifies CASSDPGQGTDTQYF.

The V and J genes are TRBV7-9 and TRBJ1-1; D remains unclear. This CDR3 is built from 13 residues. The V and J ends lost 2 bases and 6 bases respectively, with 10 bases between them. Germline V gene lookup returns CDR1 SEHNR and CDR2 FQNEAQ (reference sequence). CDR3 amino acids: CASSLRERAEAFF. The DNA of the CDR3 is TGTGCCAGCAGCTTAAGGGAACGGGCTGAAGCTTTCTTT. Full variable domain (outside the CDR3, taken from reference TRBV7-9 and TRBJ1-1): DTGVSQNPRHKITKRGQNVTFRCDPISEHNRLYWYRQTLGQGPEFLTYFQNEAQLEKSRLLSDRFSAERPKGSFSTLEIQRTEQGDSAMYLCASSLRERAEAFFGQGTRLTVV.